This TCR beta chain was retrieved from a study of cytomegalovirus exposure and HLA in healthy donors. The study's findings and limits: Researchers reported in a later analysis that a missense DCLRE1C variant was tied to TCR beta V- and J-gene trimming. Among donors in an Asian-associated ancestry cluster, a later analysis reportedly found fewer N-insertions than the roughly 730-donor mean. Presence/absence analyses assumed roughly uniform sequencing depth across donors, which may not hold.

The CDR3 has 15 residues. V lost 3 bases and J lost 2; bases outside the gene matches: 9. Germline V lookup: CDR1 GTSNPN, CDR2 SVGIG (reference sequence). This clone is a singleton in its sample. Its specificity is not known. 60 Vbeta and 13 Jbeta primers were used in PCR. The protocol was immunoSEQ multiplex PCR, while the TCRdb copy is restricted to in-frame clones and leaves out a portion. The table shows around 150,000 clones, with about two thirds occurring only once. The chain carries TRBV30 and TRBJ1-2; TRBD1 aligns across 7 bases. Sequencing was carried out using PBMCs. The receptor was isolated from a man aged 55 to 69 in good health and CMV-seronegative. The CDR3 DNA sequence: TGTGCCTGGAGAATCGGACAGGCCGCAAACTATGGCTACACCTTC. Translated: CAWRIGQAANYGYTF.